This T cell receptor beta chain stems from a study of CD8 T cells in ankylosing spondylitis. This clonotype occurred many times. TCRdb reanalysed the 5' RACE reads using MiXCR and keeps one entry per CDR3 protein. The table includes 200,000 or so distinct CDR3 sequences, roughly 13% detected once. From germline, CDR1 is MDHEN and CDR2 SYDVKM. The CDR3 is made up of 15 amino acids. V dropped 5 bases and J dropped 2 bases, with 15 bases sitting between them. The receptor was derived from a female donor with ankylosing spondylitis or in good health (not recorded which). The sample taken for sequencing was blood, either unsorted or a sorted T cell fraction (not recorded which). The V call is TRBV28, the J call TRBJ2-5, with TRBD2 as a possible D gene (6 bases). CDR3 nucleotides: TGTGCCAGCAGTGTAAATTTTCGGGGGCAAGAGACCCAGTACTTC. It is translated as CASSVNFRGQETQYF. Complete variable domain (other parts from reference TRBV28 and TRBJ2-5): DVKVTQSSRYLVKRTGEKVFLECVQDMDHENMFWYRQDPGLGLRLIYFSYDVKMKEKGDIPEGYSVSREKKERFSLILESASTNQTSMYLCASSVNFRGQETQYFGPGTRLLVL.